One and the same sample provided the 14 T cell receptor beta chains below, sequenced in a study of cytotoxic CD8 clonotypes in ibrutinib-treated CLL. Measured with immunoSEQ multiplex PCR; TCRdb has only the in-frame clones, and not every one. The sample records roughly 200,000 clones, roughly 72% being singletons. The sample was PBMCs, taken after 24 months of ibrutinib treatment. The receptors were sampled from a human donor with chronic lymphocytic leukemia.

This chain links TRBV5-1 with TRBJ2-5, with D tentatively TRBD1 (5 bases). The CDR3 length is 15 residues. The germline V gene has CDR1 SGHRS and CDR2 YFSETQ. Trimming pared 2 bases from V and 2 bases from J, leaving 13 bases between. This CDR3 is CASSFISRGQETQYF. In nucleotides, the CDR3 is TGCGCCAGCAGCTTTATTAGTAGGGGACAAGAGACCCAGTACTTC.

This rearrangement joins TRBV18 to TRBJ2-5, with 9 nucleotides matching TRBD2. The CDR3 runs 15 residues. Unmatched junction bases numbered 3, after V lost 3 bases and J lost 1 base. In germline, CDR1 is KGHSH, CDR2 LQKENI. The DNA for the CDR3 is TGTGCCAGCTCACCGATTAGCGGGAGCCAAGAGACCCAGTACTTC. Residues: CASSPISGSQETQYF. The whole variable domain, filled in from reference TRBV18 and TRBJ2-5, reads NAGVMQNPRHLVRRRGQEARLRCSPMKGHSHVYWYRQLPEEGLKFMVYLQKENIIDESGMPKERFSAEFPKEGPSILRIQQVVRGDSAAYFCASSPISGSQETQYFGPGTRLLVL.

A few counts support this clone. This rearrangement joins TRBV7-2 to TRBJ2-1; 13 bases match TRBD2. This CDR3 has 15 amino acids. Losses at the gene ends were 6 bases for V and 7 bases for J; bases not matched to a gene: 6. Germline assignment: CDR1 SGHTA and CDR2 FQGNSA. The CDR3 sequence: CASRGTSGNRNEQFF. Written as DNA, the CDR3 is TGTGCCAGCAGGGGGACTAGCGGGAATCGGAATGAGCAGTTCTTC. The whole variable domain, remainder taken from reference TRBV7-2 and TRBJ2-1, is GAGVSQSPSNKVTEKGKDVELRCDPISGHTALYWYRQSLGQGLEFLIYFQGNSAPDKSGLPSDRFSAERTGGSVSTLTIQRTQQEDSAVYLCASRGTSGNRNEQFFGPGTRLTVL.

This chain connects TRBV18 to TRBJ1-5, with 9 bases lining up with TRBD1. V trimming: 3 bases; J trimming: 0 bases; junction bases outside the gene matches: 15. This CDR3 is built from 20 residues. From germline, CDR1 is KGHSH and CDR2 LQKENI. CDR3 amino acids: CASSPITPGQGFYSNQPQHF. The CDR3 nucleotides are TGTGCCAGCTCACCCATTACGCCGGGACAGGGATTCTATAGCAATCAGCCCCAGCATTTT.

The V and J genes are TRBV4-1 and TRBJ2-7; 8 bases line up with TRBD2. Trimming removed 4 bases from V and 4 bases from J; junction bases left unmatched: 18. The CDR3 consists of 18 residues. Germline V gene lookup returns CDR1 MGHRA and CDR2 YSYEKL. The DNA for the CDR3 is TGCGCCAGCAGCCCCCAGGGCAGGGCGAGCGGGAGCGTGTACGAGCAGTACTTC. Translating it yields CASSPQGRASGSVYEQYF.

The chain carries TRBV7-9 and TRBJ1-2; perhaps TRBD1 as D (5 bases). Germline CDR1 is SEHNR and CDR2 is FQNEAQ (reference sequence). This CDR3 is 18 amino acids long. Trimming pared 1 base from V and 5 bases from J, leaving 23 bases between. The DNA for the CDR3 is TGTGCCAGCAGCTTAGAGAGGGGCACTGCTGCCGGCTCTTATGGCTACACCTTC. This encodes CASSLERGTAAGSYGYTF.

This chain links TRBV30 with TRBJ1-1, with D tentatively TRBD1 (6 bases). The germline V and J ends were trimmed by 0 bases and 7 bases, with 9 bases remaining between them. This CDR3 contains 12 residues. Germline V gene lookup returns CDR1 GTSNPN and CDR2 SVGIG (reference sequence). In DNA form, the CDR3 reads TGTGCCTGGAGTGTGAAGGGGGGTGAAGCTTTCTTT. Its translation is CAWSVKGGEAFF. Using reference TRBV30 and TRBJ1-1 for the parts outside the CDR3, the full variable domain is SQTIHQWPATLVQPVGSPLSLECTVEGTSNPNLYWYRQAAGRGLQLLFYSVGIGQISSEVPQNLSASRPQDRQFILSSKKLLLSDSGFYLCAWSVKGGEAFFGQGTRLTVV.

The chain carries TRBV5-1 and TRBJ2-1; 11 bases map to TRBD2. V lost 4 bases and J lost 5; bases outside the gene matches: 8. Looked up from germline, CDR1 is SGHRS and CDR2 is YFSETQ. The length of the CDR3 is 16 residues. The CDR3: CASSLSGLAANNEQFF. CDR3 sequence (DNA): TGCGCCAGCAGCCTATCGGGACTAGCGGCGAACAATGAGCAGTTCTTC.

The J gene is TRBJ2-2, the V gene TRBV7-6; D unclear. V lost 9 bases and J lost 1, with 9 bases in between. The germline V gene encodes CDR1 SGHVS and CDR2 FNYEAQ. This CDR3 comprises 13 residues. DNA of the CDR3: TGTGCCAGTCAGGCAGGGAACACCGGGGAGCTGTTTTTT. Amino acids: CASQAGNTGELFF.

V gene TRBV11-2 combines with J gene TRBJ2-1; 14 bases map to TRBD2. V lost 3 bases and J lost 8; bases outside the gene matches: 3. This CDR3 has 15 amino acids. Germline CDR1 and CDR2: SGHAT and FQNNGV. The CDR3 DNA reads TGTGCCAGCAGCTTGGGGACTAGCGGGAGCCATGAGCAGTTCTTC. The encoded protein is CASSLGTSGSHEQFF.

The chain uses TRBV15 and TRBJ2-1; no definite D call. Germline V CDR1 and CDR2: LNHNV, YYDKDF (reference sequence). The CDR3 has 13 residues. V was trimmed by 3 bases and J by 4 bases, leaving 7 bases between them. CDR3 protein: CATSSLDYNEQFF. CDR3 bases: TGTGCCACCAGCAGCTTAGATTACAATGAGCAGTTCTTC.

The J gene is TRBJ2-7, the V gene TRBV5-1; TRBD1 might be the D (5 bases). Looked up from germline, CDR1 is SGHRS and CDR2 is YFSETQ. V was trimmed by 6 bases and J by 0 bases, leaving 13 bases between them. The CDR3 length is 14 residues. CDR3 DNA sequence: TGCGCCAGCACTAGGGGCGAGAGCTCCTACGAGCAGTACTTC. Protein: CASTRGESSYEQYF.

The rearrangement uses TRBV30 and TRBJ1-2; D is possibly TRBD1 (5 bases). The CDR3 sequence is 11 residues long. The V gene lost 1 base and the J gene lost 7 bases, with 7 bases spanning the gap. Germline loops: CDR1 GTSNPN, CDR2 SVGIG (reference sequence). CDR3 sequence reads: CAWSGGGGYTF. The DNA for the CDR3 is TGTGCCTGGAGTGGTGGGGGTGGCTACACCTTC.

This clone was observed a single time. V is TRBV27 and J is TRBJ2-1; D might be TRBD1 (6 bases). The CDR3 is made up of 16 amino acids. Trimming pared 1 base from V and 6 bases from J, leaving 16 bases between. Per germline, CDR1 MNHEY and CDR2 SMNVEV (reference sequence). CDR3: CASSLFRGTTINEQFF. In DNA, the CDR3 is TGTGCCAGCAGTTTATTCCGTGGGACAACCATCAATGAGCAGTTCTTC.